This note documents a single T cell receptor (beta chain) sequence. Its antigen is as yet unknown. This could be a read error, since a much larger clone is one nucleotide away. The CDR3 length is 14 residues. The germline V gene encodes CDR1 LGHNA and CDR2 YNFKEQ. The data stem from a study of T cell repertoires in cytomegalovirus infection. Study-wide results and limits: Dominant in the ex vivo response were TCR beta clonotypes restricted by HLA-C and specific for CMV.

Each CDR3 protein is one row after TCRdb ran MiXCR on the reads. The repertoire holds under 600,000 distinct CDR3 sequences, approximately 15% seen once, with roughly a quarter in the top ten. The TCR originated in a human donor in good health (CMV status not recorded). Some clones in this sample may be carry-over from other donors' samples. The sample consisted of CD8+ T cells from PBMCs. This chain joins TRBV4-2 and TRBJ1-5; tentatively, D is TRBD1 (6 bases). The CDR3 sequence: CASSQQGINQHQHF. In DNA, the CDR3 is TGTGCCAGCAGCCAACAGGGGATCAATCAGCACCAGCATTTT.